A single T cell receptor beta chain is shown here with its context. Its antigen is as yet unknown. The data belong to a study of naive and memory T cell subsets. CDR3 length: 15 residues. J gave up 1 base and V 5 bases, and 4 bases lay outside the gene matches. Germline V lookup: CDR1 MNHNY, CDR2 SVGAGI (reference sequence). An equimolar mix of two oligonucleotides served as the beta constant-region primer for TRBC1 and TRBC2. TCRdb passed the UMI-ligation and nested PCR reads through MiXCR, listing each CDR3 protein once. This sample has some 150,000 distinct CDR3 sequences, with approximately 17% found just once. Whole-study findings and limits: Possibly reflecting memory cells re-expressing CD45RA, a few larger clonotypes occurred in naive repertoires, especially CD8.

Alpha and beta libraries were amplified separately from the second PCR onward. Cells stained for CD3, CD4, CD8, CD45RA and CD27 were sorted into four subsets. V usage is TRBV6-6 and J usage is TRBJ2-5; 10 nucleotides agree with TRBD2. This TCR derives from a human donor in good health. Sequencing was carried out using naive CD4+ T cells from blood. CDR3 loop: CASSRRTSGQETQYF. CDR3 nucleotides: TGTGCCAGCAGTCGTCGGACTAGCGGCCAAGAGACCCAGTACTTC.